One and the same sample provided the 16 T cell receptor beta chains below, sequenced in a study of CD8 T cells in ankylosing spondylitis (dated by TCRdb to the late 2010s). The library was made by 5' RACE. The sequencing machine was an Illumina HiSeq 2500. TCRdb reanalyzed the raw reads on its own, using fastp at Q25 for trimming and MiXCR for clone calling, and kept in-frame beta chains. Each CDR3 protein gets just one entry, which takes the most common genes and DNA from the rows behind it. The sample yields approximately 440,000 distinct CDR3 sequences; approximately 17% were counted once. Approximately 1% of the sample lies in the top ten. Their recognized antigens are unknown. General conclusions and limits of the study: Blood from ankylosing spondylitis patients appeared to be characterized by a TCR beta motif composed of several highly homologous amino acid variants.

Sequenced: blood, either unsorted or a sorted T cell fraction (not recorded which). Source of these receptors: a male donor with ankylosing spondylitis.

V is TRBV20-1 and J is TRBJ2-1, with 10 bases identical to TRBD2. CDR3 length equals 15 residues. V shed 1 base, J shed 7 bases, and the junction held 7 bases outside the gene matches. Germline lookup yields CDR1 DFQATT and CDR2 SNEGSKA (reference sequence). The CDR3 is CSARALAGDANEQFF. The CDR3 DNA sequence: TGCAGTGCTAGAGCCCTAGCGGGAGACGCGAATGAGCAGTTCTTC.

This clonotype was counted many times. The J gene is TRBJ2-1, the V gene TRBV11-2, with TRBD2 matching over 9 bases. CDR1 is SGHAT and CDR2 is FQNNGV in the germline V gene. CDR3 length: 18 amino acids. V shed 5 bases, J shed 7 bases, and the junction held 18 bases outside the gene matches. The CDR3 region has the DNA TGTGCCAGCAGCCCCCGGGGTGGGGCGGGAGGGCTGGTAAATGAGCAGTTCTTC. This sequence encodes CASSPRGGAGGLVNEQFF.

CDR3 in DNA: TGTGCCAGCAGTGAGGAAAGGACTAGCGTTAATGAGCAGTTCTTC. Translated, it gives CASSEERTSVNEQFF. The rearrangement joins TRBV2 to TRBJ2-1; TRBD2 agrees at 9 bases. CDR3 length: 15 residues. The V and J ends lost 3 bases and 7 bases, in that order; junction bases with no gene match: 7. Germline CDR1 is SNHLY and CDR2 is FYNNEI. Together with reference TRBV2 and TRBJ2-1, the CDR3 gives the full variable domain: EPEVTQTPSHQVTQMGQEVILRCVPISNHLYFYWYRQILGQKVEFLVSFYNNEISEKSEIFDDQFSVERPDGSNFTLKIRSTKLEDSAMYFCASSEERTSVNEQFFGPGTRLTVL.

This chain joins TRBV10-3 and TRBJ2-7; D not resolved. The CDR3 runs 13 residues. Germline V gene data show CDR1 as ENHRY and CDR2 as SYGVKD. V was pared by 2 bases and J by 4 bases, with 9 bases between. CDR3 residues: CAISETLGYEQYF. Written as DNA, the CDR3 is TGTGCCATCAGTGAGACCCTGGGGTACGAGCAGTACTTC.

This clonotype was observed many times. The genes are TRBV10-3 and TRBJ2-1, with TRBD2 identical over 10 bases. Germline lookup yields CDR1 ENHRY and CDR2 SYGVKD. V shed 3 bases and J 5 bases; nucleotides not matched to a gene: 4. CDR3 length: 15 residues. The CDR3: CAISDRTSGNNEQFF. For the CDR3, the DNA is TGTGCCATCAGTGATCGGACTAGCGGCAACAATGAGCAGTTCTTC.

The V gene is TRBV28, the J gene TRBJ2-1; 10 bases are a match to TRBD2. J lost 8 bases, V lost 7 bases, and 20 bases had no gene match. This CDR3 is 18 amino acids long. Germline lookup yields CDR1 MDHEN and CDR2 SYDVKM. Here the CDR3 DNA reads TGTGCCAGCACCGGGACTCCCTTATTAGCTAGCGGGAGCCATGAGCAGTTCTTC. Translation: CASTGTPLLASGSHEQFF. The whole variable domain, filled in from reference TRBV28 and TRBJ2-1, reads DVKVTQSSRYLVKRTGEKVFLECVQDMDHENMFWYRQDPGLGLRLIYFSYDVKMKEKGDIPEGYSVSREKKERFSLILESASTNQTSMYLCASTGTPLLASGSHEQFFGPGTRLTVL.

This clonotype showed up just a few times. V and J are TRBV5-1 and TRBJ2-1; the match to TRBD2 covers 7 bases. The CDR3 covers 17 residues. Germline assignment: CDR1 SGHRS and CDR2 YFSETQ. After removal of 1 base from V and 10 bases from J, the junction contained 17 bases not matched to a gene. The CDR3 loop reads CASSLSLAGEMGKEQFF. CDR3 nucleotide sequence: TGCGCCAGCAGCTTGAGTCTTGCGGGGGAGATGGGTAAGGAGCAGTTCTTC.

The sample holds many counts of this clonotype. The chain couples TRBV29-1 to TRBJ2-1; D might be TRBD1 (5 bases). The CDR3 spans 14 residues. From germline, CDR1 is SQVTM and CDR2 ANQGSEA. Trimming removed 4 bases at V and 3 bases at J, with 13 bases between. The DNA for the CDR3 is TGCAGCGTTGGGGGCGCGGATGGCTACAATGAGCAGTTCTTC. This translates into CSVGGADGYNEQFF.

This clonotype was picked up many times. The chain links TRBV6-5 to TRBJ2-3; D is unresolved. From germline, CDR1 is MNHEY and CDR2 SVGAGI. The germline V and J ends were trimmed by 5 bases and 5 bases, with 5 bases remaining between them. CDR3 length: 11 residues. The CDR3 loop reads CASSSRDTQYF. The CDR3 DNA sequence: TGTGCCAGCAGTAGTAGAGATACGCAGTATTTT.

The gene calls are TRBV20-1 and TRBJ2-7; D may be TRBD1 (7 bases). Germline V gene sequence: CDR1 DFQATT, CDR2 SNEGSKA (reference sequence). CDR3 length: 16 residues. Trimming took off 1 base at V and 2 bases at J, with 18 bases between the two ends. CDR3 sequence (DNA): TGCAGTGCTAGAGGCCCAGGGGCAGGGGGGACCTACGAGCAGTACTTC. As protein: CSARGPGAGGTYEQYF.

This clonotype occurred a few times. The gene calls are TRBV20-1 and TRBJ1-5; D possibly corresponds to TRBD1 (6 bases). CDR3 length: 15 amino acids. From germline, CDR1 is DFQATT and CDR2 SNEGSKA (reference sequence). Trimming left V 2 bases short and J 4 bases short, with 15 bases between. The CDR3 coding sequence is TGCAGTGCTAGAAACCAGGGACATACGAATCAGCCCCAGCATTTT. Translating it yields CSARNQGHTNQPQHF.

This clonotype was seen many times. This rearrangement joins TRBV6-5 to TRBJ2-7, with 9 positions matching TRBD2. Germline V CDR1 and CDR2: MNHEY, SVGAGI. The J segment lost 3 bases and the V segment lost 2 bases, leaving 8 bases of the junction unmatched. The CDR3 has 16 amino acids. This CDR3 reads CASSYSWTSADYEQYF. The DNA for the CDR3 is TGTGCCAGCAGTTACAGCTGGACTAGCGCCGACTACGAGCAGTACTTC.

V usage is TRBV29-1 and J usage is TRBJ2-3; possibly TRBD1 or TRBD2 for D (6 bases each). The CDR3 is made up of 16 amino acids. CDR1 SQVTM and CDR2 ANQGSEA come from the germline V gene. The ends were cut back, 1 base at V and 3 bases at J, with 17 bases in the middle. CDR3 DNA: TGCAGCGTTGAAGTAGGGGGGCTAGCTAAGACAGATACGCAGTATTTT. It translates to CSVEVGGLAKTDTQYF.

This clonotype was found a few times. The gene calls are TRBV11-2 and TRBJ2-7; TRBD2 matches at 9 bases. V dropped 1 base and J dropped 6; count of bases not matched to a gene: 4. The CDR3 has 14 residues. Germline assignment: CDR1 SGHAT and CDR2 FQNNGV. CDR3 sequence reads: CASSLAAGGREQYF. In DNA form, the CDR3 reads TGTGCCAGCAGCTTAGCAGCGGGAGGTCGCGAGCAGTACTTC.

V and J are TRBV6-2 or TRBV6-3 and TRBJ2-3; no clear D. The V end was cut by 2 bases, the J end by 4 bases, with 7 bases between. This CDR3 has 13 residues. Germline assignment: CDR1 MNHEY and CDR2 SVGEGT. The CDR3 region has the DNA TGTGCCAGCAGTTACGAGTTCGCAGATACGCAGTATTTT. It yields the protein CASSYEFADTQYF.

This clonotype was detected a few times. The rearrangement joins TRBV7-2 to TRBJ2-1; no firm D call. The V gene's germline CDR1 is SGHTA and CDR2 FQGNSA. V was cut by 1 base and J by 6 bases, with 16 bases left in between. The CDR3 extends over 16 amino acids. The CDR3 region is CASSLVSKGVGNEQFF. As DNA, the CDR3 is TGTGCCAGCAGCTTAGTCAGTAAAGGAGTAGGCAATGAGCAGTTCTTC.